One sample yielded the 4 T cell receptor beta chains listed below, sequenced in a study of metastatic and nonmetastatic thyroid tumors. Thyroid surgery took place with no prior treatment in any patient. TCRdb re-called the PCR reads through MiXCR. The sample carries 4,000 to 5,000 clones, roughly 15% recorded once. Input material: adjacent normal tissue. The receptors were gathered from a female donor with papillary thyroid cancer or a benign thyroid nodule (not recorded which). Some clones in this sample may be carry-over from other donors' samples.

This clone was observed a few times. This chain joins TRBV2 and TRBJ2-7, with TRBD1 as a possible D gene (6 bases). Trimming shortened V by 7 bases and J by 5 bases, and 9 bases separated the two germline ends. The CDR3 consists of 11 residues. Germline V gene data show CDR1 as SNHLY and CDR2 as FYNNEI. CDR3: CASNSGDEQYV. The CDR3 DNA reads as TGTGCCAGCAACTCAGGGGACGAGCAGTACGTC.

As for this clone: The conserved closing phenylalanine or tryptophan is absent in this CDR3, likely reflecting a read error. This chain connects TRBV19 to TRBJ1-2, with 7 bases aligning to TRBD1. The CDR3 length is 12 residues. Germline loops: CDR1 LNHDA, CDR2 SQIVND (reference sequence). V lost 7 bases to trimming and J lost 11 bases; unmatched junction nucleotides: 10. CDR3: CASNPGQRRYTS. Here the CDR3 DNA reads TGTGCCAGTAACCCGGGACAGAGGCGATACACCTCC.

There are a few counts of this clone. V usage is TRBV11-2 and J usage is TRBJ1-4, with TRBD1 as a possible D gene (6 bases). Trimming removed 7 bases from V and 13 bases from J, with 13 bases in between. This CDR3 has 11 amino acids. CDR1 and CDR2 from the germline V gene are SGHAT and FQNNGV. The CDR3 reads CASIPDRILFF. CDR3 nucleotides: TGTGCCAGCATCCCGGACAGAATACTGTTTTTT.

Judged by abundance, this clone is medium-sized. The chain couples TRBV30 to TRBJ2-1, with D possibly being TRBD1 (6 bases). Trimming removed 1 base at V and 4 bases at J, with 11 bases between. The CDR3 totals 14 residues. Germline V gene data show CDR1 as GTSNPN and CDR2 as SVGIG (reference sequence). DNA of the CDR3: TGTGCCTGGAGTGGTGGGGGCGGATACAATGAGCAGTTCTTC. Translated, it gives CAWSGGGGYNEQFF.